This T cell receptor (beta chain) was obtained from a study of STAT5B mutations in CD4+ large granular lymphocyte leukemia. Method: immunoSEQ multiplex PCR; TCRdb's copy keeps in-frame clones and lacks some. The repertoire holds about 570 clones, around 68% seen once, with more than 90% in the top ten. Germline CDR1 and CDR2: SGHRS and YFSETQ. The ends were cut back, 6 bases at V and 3 bases at J, with 12 bases in the middle. CDR3 length equals 13 residues. The gene calls are TRBV5-1 and TRBJ2-5; no firm D call. The clonotype was recovered from an elderly woman with CD4+ T-cell large granular lymphocyte leukemia. Material for sequencing was PBMCs. The CDR3 DNA reads as TGCGCCAGCACCTGGGCCCCCAAAGAGACCCAGTACTTC. Its protein is CASTWAPKETQYF.